The rows below give T cell receptor beta chains drawn from one sample of a study of tissue T cells after allogeneic stem cell transplantation. TCRdb's table, derived via immunoSEQ multiplex PCR, lists solely in-frame clones and lacks some. Among some 25,000 clones, 73% were seen once, and the ten largest hold less than 8.5%. Sample: tissue from the ileum, taken at autopsy. The origin of the receptors is a female donor older than 55 with lung cancer. CDR3s include the opening cysteine and the closing phenylalanine or tryptophan. D genes are given only for firm matches. Some rows mark clone size as missing; the rest say once, few, many or name a class of expanded clone.

size: few; V: TRBV7-2; D: TRBD2; J: TRBJ2-7; DNA: TGTGCCAGCAGCTTAGTCGGCGGGAGCTTAGAGCAGTACTTC; CDR3: CASSLVGGSLEQYF
size: .; V: TRBV11-2; D: .; J: TRBJ1-4; DNA: TGTGCCAGCAGCCCCTTCAAGGCGTCGGGCGGGAGGGGTGAAAAACTGTTTTTT; CDR3: CASSPFKASGGRGEKLFF
size: .; V: TRBV18; D: TRBD1; J: TRBJ1-6; DNA: TGTGCCAGCTCACCAACTTCCGGGACAGGGGGTTCACCCCTCCACTTT; CDR3: CASSPTSGTGGSPLHF
size: once; V: TRBV18; D: .; J: TRBJ1-2; DNA: TGTGCCAGCTCAACCGCCAGTTCTTTCTATGGCTACACCTTC; CDR3: CASSTASSFYGYTF
size: .; V: TRBV9; D: .; J: TRBJ2-1; DNA: TGTGCCAGCAGCCCGGGACTGTCCGTTTACTACAATGAGCAGTTCTTC; CDR3: CASSPGLSVYYNEQFF
size: .; V: TRBV18; D: .; J: TRBJ2-7; DNA: TGTGCCAGCTCACCGCCGAGCCCTTCTAACGAGCAGTACTTC; CDR3: CASSPPSPSNEQYF
size: .; V: TRBV27; D: TRBD2; J: TRBJ2-1; DNA: TGTGCCAGCAGCGAGCGGGAACAACGCCCCAATGAGCAGTTCTTC; CDR3: CASSEREQRPNEQFF
size: once; V: TRBV29-1; D: TRBD1; J: TRBJ2-2; DNA: TGCAGCGTTGGACAGGGAGCGAACACCGGGGAGCTGTTTTTT; CDR3: CSVGQGANTGELFF
size: few; V: TRBV7-3; D: .; J: TRBJ2-1; DNA: TGTGCCAGCAGCTTAGGGGACCGGGTAAATGAGCAGTTCTTC; CDR3: CASSLGDRVNEQFF
size: .; V: TRBV9; D: .; J: TRBJ1-1; DNA: TGTGCCAGCAGCGTGGGGCAGGTCCGCACTGAAGCTTTCTTT; CDR3: CASSVGQVRTEAFF
size: once; V: TRBV30; D: TRBD1; J: TRBJ1-2; DNA: TGTGCCTGGAGTCGCCTCGAGGGACAGGGCCACTATGGCTACACCTTT; CDR3: CAWSRLEGQGHYGYTF
size: .; V: TRBV5-4; D: .; J: TRBJ2-5; DNA: TGTGCCAGCAGCTTGGGCGCGCCTTGGGAAGAGACCCAGTACTTC; CDR3: CASSLGAPWEETQYF
size: few; V: TRBV2; D: TRBD1; J: TRBJ2-7; DNA: TGTGCCAGCAGCTATCTGGGACAGGGGTACGAGCAGTACTTC; CDR3: CASSYLGQGYEQYF
size: once; V: TRBV3-1/TRBV3-2; D: .; J: TRBJ2-7; DNA: TGTGCCAGCAGCCAAGACACGGCAAGATCCTACGAGCAGTACTTC; CDR3: CASSQDTARSYEQYF